This is a list of T cell receptor beta chains from one sample in a study of T cells expressing NK-cell markers. TCRdb re-called the 5' RACE reads; one entry per CDR3 protein, DNA not given. The table for this sample gives some 450,000 distinct CDR3 sequences. Sequenced sample: blood T cells: a sorted CD56 or NKG2C T cell subset, CD4+ or CD8+ T cells, or bulk PBMC T cells (not recorded which). The receptors derive from a woman aged 18-70 years in good health. The CDR3 runs from the conserved cysteine through the conserved F or W. The order of the fields is V gene, J gene, CDR3 protein.

V: TRBV9
J: TRBJ2-1
CDR3: CASSVEGTHYNEQFF

V: TRBV6-1
J: TRBJ2-2
CDR3: CASNPDRNTGELFF

V: TRBV10-3
J: TRBJ1-3
CDR3: CAISEAGNTIYF

V: TRBV7-3
J: TRBJ2-2
CDR3: CASSPTGGMAGERELFF

V: TRBV19
J: TRBJ1-2
CDR3: CASNVGSYGYTF

V: TRBV6-2/TRBV6-3
J: TRBJ2-1
CDR3: CASSYPDRAGEQFF

V: TRBV7-2
J: TRBJ2-3
CDR3: CASSLTATRQTDTQYF

V: TRBV13
J: TRBJ2-7
CDR3: CASSFLVGEQYF

V: TRBV6-1
J: TRBJ2-2
CDR3: CASSLRDALPGELFF

V: TRBV27
J: TRBJ2-3
CDR3: CASSLLVLGTDTQYF

V: TRBV4-3
J: TRBJ2-3
CDR3: CASSLSSGRASTDTQYF

V: TRBV12-5
J: TRBJ2-4
CDR3: CASGSSRRGGLDIQYF

V: TRBV5-1
J: TRBJ1-1
CDR3: CASSLDGTLLLNTEAFF

V: TRBV20-1
J: TRBJ2-5
CDR3: CSAPRGGAQETQYF

V: TRBV9
J: TRBJ2-2
CDR3: CASTDSRLAGSTGELFF

V: TRBV6-1
J: TRBJ2-1
CDR3: CASGSTGTKTNEQFF

V: TRBV11-2
J: TRBJ2-1
CDR3: CASSGRGSLNEQFF

V: TRBV20-1
J: TRBJ1-1
CDR3: CSASRQGASTEAFF

V: TRBV20-1
J: TRBJ2-5
CDR3: CSEAGQETQYF

V: TRBV27
J: TRBJ2-7
CDR3: CASSFARSYEQYF

V: TRBV20-1
J: TRBJ2-3
CDR3: CSAREPGLNTQYF

V: TRBV6-5
J: TRBJ2-7
CDR3: CASSYPTGRSGEQYF

V: TRBV6-1
J: TRBJ2-2
CDR3: CASSEPGLAGSYANTGELFF

V: TRBV20-1
J: TRBJ1-5
CDR3: CSAITGVNSNQPQHF

V: TRBV5-1
J: TRBJ2-7
CDR3: CASSFTLAGSYEQYF

V: TRBV3-1
J: TRBJ2-2
CDR3: CASSHRRGNTGELFF

V: TRBV11-2
J: TRBJ2-3
CDR3: CASSFVGGDTDTQYF

V: TRBV4-3
J: TRBJ2-2
CDR3: CASSQGAGDTGELFF

V: TRBV5-4
J: TRBJ2-2
CDR3: CASSSRLDGELFF

V: TRBV7-2
J: TRBJ1-1
CDR3: CASSPYMTGGFAEAFF

V: TRBV7-2
J: TRBJ2-3
CDR3: CASNGQGIDTQYF

V: TRBV5-6
J: TRBJ2-1
CDR3: CASNPRDIANNEQFF

V: TRBV5-5
J: TRBJ1-4
CDR3: CASTMGQLRATNEKLFF

V: TRBV5-1
J: TRBJ1-5
CDR3: CASSPGPNSNQPQHF

V: TRBV20-1
J: TRBJ2-1
CDR3: CSARGTGSRGRRNEQFF

V: TRBV18
J: TRBJ2-1
CDR3: CASSPGSSSYNEQFF

V: TRBV5-1
J: TRBJ1-1
CDR3: CASRQDRLEAFF

V: TRBV3-1
J: TRBJ2-5
CDR3: CASSQNPPTDWLGAQYF

V: TRBV7-2
J: TRBJ2-1
CDR3: CASSKPYVGLYNEQFF

V: TRBV3-1
J: TRBJ2-7
CDR3: CASSQRDWANSYEQYF

V: TRBV20-1
J: TRBJ2-1
CDR3: CSAPPGPTSYNEQFF

V: TRBV25-1
J: TRBJ1-1
CDR3: CASTRGNTEAFF